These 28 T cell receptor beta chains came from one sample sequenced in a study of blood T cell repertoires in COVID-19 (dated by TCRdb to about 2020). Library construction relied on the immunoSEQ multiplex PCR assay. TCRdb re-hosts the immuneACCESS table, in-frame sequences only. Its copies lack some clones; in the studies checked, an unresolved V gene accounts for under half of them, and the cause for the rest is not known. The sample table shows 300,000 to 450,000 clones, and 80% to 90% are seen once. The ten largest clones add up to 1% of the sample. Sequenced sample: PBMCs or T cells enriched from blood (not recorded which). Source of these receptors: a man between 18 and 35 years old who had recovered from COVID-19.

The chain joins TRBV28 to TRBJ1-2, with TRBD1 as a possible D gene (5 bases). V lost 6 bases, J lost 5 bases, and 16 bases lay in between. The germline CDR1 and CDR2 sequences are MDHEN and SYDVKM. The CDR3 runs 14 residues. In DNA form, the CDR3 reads TGTGCCAGCAGCCCTGCGGCGGAGGGGTATGGCTACACCTTC. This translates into CASSPAAEGYGYTF.

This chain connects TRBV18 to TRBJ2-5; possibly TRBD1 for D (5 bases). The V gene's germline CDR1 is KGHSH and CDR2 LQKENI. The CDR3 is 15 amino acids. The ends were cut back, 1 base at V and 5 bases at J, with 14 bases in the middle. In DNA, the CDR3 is TGTGCCAGCTCACCACAGGGGCCGGTCGGGGAGACCCAGTACTTC. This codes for CASSPQGPVGETQYF. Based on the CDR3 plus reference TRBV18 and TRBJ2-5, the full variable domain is NAGVMQNPRHLVRRRGQEARLRCSPMKGHSHVYWYRQLPEEGLKFMVYLQKENIIDESGMPKERFSAEFPKEGPSILRIQQVVRGDSAAYFCASSPQGPVGETQYFGPGTRLLVL.

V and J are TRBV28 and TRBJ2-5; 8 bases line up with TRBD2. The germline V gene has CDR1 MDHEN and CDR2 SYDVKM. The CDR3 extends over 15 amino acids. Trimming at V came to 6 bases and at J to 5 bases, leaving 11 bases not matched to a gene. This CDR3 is CASSQVAGIGETQYF. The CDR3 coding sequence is TGTGCCAGCAGCCAGGTAGCGGGAATCGGGGAGACCCAGTACTTC.

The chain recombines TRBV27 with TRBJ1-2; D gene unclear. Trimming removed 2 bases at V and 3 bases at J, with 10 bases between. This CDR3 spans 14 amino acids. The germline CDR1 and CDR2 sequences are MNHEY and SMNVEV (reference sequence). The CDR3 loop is CASSLGEAYYGYTF. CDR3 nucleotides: TGTGCCAGCAGTTTAGGGGAGGCGTACTATGGCTACACCTTC.

CDR3 DNA: TGTGCCAGCAGCCGGGGGGCGGTTAGTAATGAAAAACTGTTTTTT. The encoded protein is CASSRGAVSNEKLFF. The genes are TRBV6-5 and TRBJ1-4; tentative D call: TRBD1 (6 bases). The germline gives CDR1 MNHEY, CDR2 SVGAGI. The CDR3 is 15 residues long. The V and J ends lost 6 bases and 4 bases respectively, with 15 bases between them.

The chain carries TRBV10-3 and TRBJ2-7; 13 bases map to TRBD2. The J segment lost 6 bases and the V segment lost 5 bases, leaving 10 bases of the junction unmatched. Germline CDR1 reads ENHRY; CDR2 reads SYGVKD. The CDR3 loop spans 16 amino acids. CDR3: CAISKKTGTSGIEQYF. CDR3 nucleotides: TGTGCCATCAGTAAGAAAACCGGGACTAGCGGGATCGAGCAGTACTTC.

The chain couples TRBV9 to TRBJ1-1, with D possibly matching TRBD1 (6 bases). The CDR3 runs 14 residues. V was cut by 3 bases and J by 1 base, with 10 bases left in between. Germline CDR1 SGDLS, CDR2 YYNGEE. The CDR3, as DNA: TGTGCCAGCAGCGCACAGACAGGGAACACTGAAGCTTTCTTT. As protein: CASSAQTGNTEAFF.

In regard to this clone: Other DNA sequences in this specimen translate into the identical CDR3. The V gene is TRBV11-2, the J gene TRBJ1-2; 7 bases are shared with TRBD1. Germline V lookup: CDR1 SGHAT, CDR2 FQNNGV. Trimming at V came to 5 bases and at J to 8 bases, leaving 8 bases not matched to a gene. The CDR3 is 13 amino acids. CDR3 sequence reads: CASSPRTGDGYTF. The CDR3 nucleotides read TGTGCCAGCAGCCCCCGAACAGGGGACGGCTACACCTTC.

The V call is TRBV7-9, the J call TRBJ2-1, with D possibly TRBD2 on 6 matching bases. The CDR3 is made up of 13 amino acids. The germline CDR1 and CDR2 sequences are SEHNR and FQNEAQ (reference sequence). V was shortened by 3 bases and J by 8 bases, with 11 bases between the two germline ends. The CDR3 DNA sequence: TGTGCCAGCAGCTTTGAACTAGCCTATGAGCAGTTCTTC. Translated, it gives CASSFELAYEQFF.

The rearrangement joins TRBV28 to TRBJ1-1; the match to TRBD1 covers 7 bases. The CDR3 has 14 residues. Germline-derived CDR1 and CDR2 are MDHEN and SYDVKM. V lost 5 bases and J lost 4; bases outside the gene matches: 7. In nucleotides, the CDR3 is TGTGCCAGCAGTACTCCAGGGGGAGGCACTGAAGCTTTCTTT. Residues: CASSTPGGGTEAFF.

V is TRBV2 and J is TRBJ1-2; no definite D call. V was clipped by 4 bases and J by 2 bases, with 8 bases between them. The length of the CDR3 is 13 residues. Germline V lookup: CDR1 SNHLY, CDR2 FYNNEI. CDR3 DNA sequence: TGTGCCAGCAGTGGATATAGAAACTATGGCTACACCTTC. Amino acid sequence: CASSGYRNYGYTF.

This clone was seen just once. For the CDR3, the DNA is TGTGCCAGCGGGGACAGACAAAACTCTGGAAACACCATATATTTT. This codes for CASGDRQNSGNTIYF. The chain uses TRBV6-5 and TRBJ1-3; 7 bases line up with TRBD1. This CDR3 contains 15 residues. The trim removed 8 bases at V and 0 bases at J, leaving 7 bases unmatched. Germline loops: CDR1 MNHEY, CDR2 SVGAGI.

CDR3 sequence: CASSREQGVNTEAFF. CDR3 in DNA: TGTGCCAGCTCACGCGAACAGGGGGTAAACACTGAAGCTTTCTTT. V and J are TRBV18 and TRBJ1-1, with 8 positions matching TRBD1. The junction had 6 bases not matched to a gene; V was cut back by 4 bases and J by 2 bases. The germline gives CDR1 KGHSH, CDR2 LQKENI. The CDR3 covers 15 residues.

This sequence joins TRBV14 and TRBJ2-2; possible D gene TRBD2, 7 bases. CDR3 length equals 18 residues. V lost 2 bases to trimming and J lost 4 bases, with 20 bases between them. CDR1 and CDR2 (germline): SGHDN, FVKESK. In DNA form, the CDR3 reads TGTGCCAGCAGCCAATGGGCCCTAGGGGGGGCCGTCACCGGGGAGCTGTTTTTT. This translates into CASSQWALGGAVTGELFF.

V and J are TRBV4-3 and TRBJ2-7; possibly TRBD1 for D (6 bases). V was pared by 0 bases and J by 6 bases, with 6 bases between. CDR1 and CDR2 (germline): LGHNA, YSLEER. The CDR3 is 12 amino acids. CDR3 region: CASSQDRGEQYF. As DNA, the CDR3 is TGCGCCAGCAGCCAAGACAGGGGCGAGCAGTACTTC.

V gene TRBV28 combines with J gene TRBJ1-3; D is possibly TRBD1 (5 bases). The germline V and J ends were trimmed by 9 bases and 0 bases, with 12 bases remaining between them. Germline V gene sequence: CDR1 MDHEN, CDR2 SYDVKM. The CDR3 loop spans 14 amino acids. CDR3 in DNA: TGTGCCAGTCAGACAGATAACTCTGGAAACACCATATATTTT. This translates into CASQTDNSGNTIYF.

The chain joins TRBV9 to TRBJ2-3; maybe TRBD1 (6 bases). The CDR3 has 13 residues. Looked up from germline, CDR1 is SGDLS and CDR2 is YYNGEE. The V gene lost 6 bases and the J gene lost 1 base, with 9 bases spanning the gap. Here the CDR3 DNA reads TGTGCCAGCAATGAGGGGGGCACAGATACGCAGTATTTT. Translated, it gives CASNEGGTDTQYF.

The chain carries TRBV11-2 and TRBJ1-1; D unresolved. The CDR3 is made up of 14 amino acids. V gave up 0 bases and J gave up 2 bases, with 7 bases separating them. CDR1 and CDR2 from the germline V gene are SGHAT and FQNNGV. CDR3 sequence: CASSLEPENTEAFF. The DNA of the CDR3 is TGTGCCAGCAGCTTAGAGCCAGAAAACACTGAAGCTTTCTTT.

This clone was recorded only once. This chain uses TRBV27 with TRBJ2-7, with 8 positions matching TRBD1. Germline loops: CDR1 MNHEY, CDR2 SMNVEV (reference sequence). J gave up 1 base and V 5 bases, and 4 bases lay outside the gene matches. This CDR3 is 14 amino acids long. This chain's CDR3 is CASSRTGPSYEQYF. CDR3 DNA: TGTGCCAGCAGTAGGACAGGGCCTTCCTACGAGCAGTACTTC.

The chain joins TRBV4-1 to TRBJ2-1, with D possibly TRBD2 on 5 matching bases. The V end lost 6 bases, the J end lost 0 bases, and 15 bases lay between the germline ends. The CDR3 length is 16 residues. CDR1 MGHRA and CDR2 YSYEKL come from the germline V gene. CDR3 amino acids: CASSRDSASSYNEQFF. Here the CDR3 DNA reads TGCGCCAGCAGTCGGGATAGCGCCAGCTCCTACAATGAGCAGTTCTTC.

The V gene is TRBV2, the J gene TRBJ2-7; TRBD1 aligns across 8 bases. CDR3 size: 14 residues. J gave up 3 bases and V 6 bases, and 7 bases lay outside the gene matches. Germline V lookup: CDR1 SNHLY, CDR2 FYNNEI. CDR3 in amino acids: CASRHGTGLYEQYF. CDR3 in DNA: TGTGCCAGCAGGCACGGGACAGGCCTCTACGAGCAGTACTTC.

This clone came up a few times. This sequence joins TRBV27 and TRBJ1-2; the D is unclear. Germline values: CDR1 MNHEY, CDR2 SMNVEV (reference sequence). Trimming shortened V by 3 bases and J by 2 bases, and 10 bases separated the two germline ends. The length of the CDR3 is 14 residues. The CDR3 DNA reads TGTGCCAGCAGTTTGAAGGGAGGCAACTATGGCTACACCTTC. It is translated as CASSLKGGNYGYTF.

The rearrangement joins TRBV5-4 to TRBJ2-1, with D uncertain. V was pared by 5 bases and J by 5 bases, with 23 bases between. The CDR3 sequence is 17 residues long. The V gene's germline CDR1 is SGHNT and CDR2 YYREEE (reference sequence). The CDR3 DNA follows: TGTGCCAGCAGTCCAACGGTCAAGCGAGCGTCCCACAATGAGCAGTTCTTC. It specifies CASSPTVKRASHNEQFF.

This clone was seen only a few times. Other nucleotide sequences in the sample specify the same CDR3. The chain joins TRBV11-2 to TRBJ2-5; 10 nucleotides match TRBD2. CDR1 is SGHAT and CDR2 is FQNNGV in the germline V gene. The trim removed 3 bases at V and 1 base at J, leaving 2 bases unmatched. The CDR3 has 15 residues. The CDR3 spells CASSLSSGGQETQYF. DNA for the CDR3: TGTGCCAGCAGCTTGTCTAGCGGGGGCCAAGAGACCCAGTACTTC.

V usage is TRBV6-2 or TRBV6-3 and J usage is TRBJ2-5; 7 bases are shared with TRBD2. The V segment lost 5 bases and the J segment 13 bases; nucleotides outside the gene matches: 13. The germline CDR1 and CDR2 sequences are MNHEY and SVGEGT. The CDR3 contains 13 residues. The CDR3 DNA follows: TGTGCCAGCAGTCCGGGACTAATCCCCTCGGCGTACTTC. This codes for CASSPGLIPSAYF.

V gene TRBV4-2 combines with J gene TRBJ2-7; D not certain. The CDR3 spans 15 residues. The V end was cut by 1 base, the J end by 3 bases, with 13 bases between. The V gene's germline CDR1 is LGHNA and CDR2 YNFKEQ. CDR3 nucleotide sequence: TGTGCCAGCAGCCAAGTTAAGACACAGCTCTACGAGCAGTACTTC. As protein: CASSQVKTQLYEQYF.

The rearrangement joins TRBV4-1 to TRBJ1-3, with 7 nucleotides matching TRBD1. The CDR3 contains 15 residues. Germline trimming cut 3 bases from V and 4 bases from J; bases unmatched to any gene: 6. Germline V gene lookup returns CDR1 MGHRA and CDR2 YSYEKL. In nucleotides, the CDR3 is TGCGCCAGCAGCCACCAGACAGGGCGGGGAAACACCATATATTTT. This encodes CASSHQTGRGNTIYF.

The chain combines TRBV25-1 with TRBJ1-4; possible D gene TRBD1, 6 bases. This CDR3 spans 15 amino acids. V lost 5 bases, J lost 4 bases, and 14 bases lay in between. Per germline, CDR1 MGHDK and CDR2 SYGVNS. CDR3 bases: TGTGCCAGCAGTAACCCGACAGGACTTAATGAAAAACTGTTTTTT. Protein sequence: CASSNPTGLNEKLFF.